Listed here are 17 T cell receptor beta chains from one sample, sequenced in a study of blood T cell repertoires in COVID-19. Here immunoSEQ multiplex PCR was the method, and the copy in TCRdb shows in-frame clones only, minus some. The repertoire includes a few hundred thousand clones, roughly nine tenths of them detected once, and 2.5% to 3% sits in the top ten. Sample: peripheral blood. Every receptor here comes from a woman under 40 with COVID-19, enrolled during active disease.

CDR3 residues: CSAQLRDTQYF. CDR3 coding DNA: TGCAGTGCGCAGCTGCGGGATACGCAGTATTTT. J is TRBJ2-3 and V is TRBV20-1; D remains ambiguous. Germline CDR1 and CDR2: DFQATT and SNEGSKA (reference sequence). V dropped 6 bases and J dropped 6 bases, with 10 bases sitting between them. The CDR3 is made up of 11 amino acids.

For the CDR3, the DNA is TGTGCCAGTAGTATAGGCCTGACAGCGCAAAACACTGAAGCTTTCTTT. Protein sequence: CASSIGLTAQNTEAFF. The chain employs TRBV19 and TRBJ1-1; a weak D match, TRBD1 (5 bases). The CDR3 is 16 residues long. Germline CDR1 is LNHDA and CDR2 is SQIVND (reference sequence). V was clipped by 1 base and J by 2 bases, with 14 bases between them.

V usage is TRBV7-9 and J usage is TRBJ1-1; perhaps TRBD1 as D (6 bases). The germline V and J ends were trimmed by 5 bases and 1 base, with 14 bases remaining between them. Germline V lookup: CDR1 SEHNR, CDR2 FQNEAQ (reference sequence). The CDR3 consists of 15 residues. The CDR3 DNA is TGTGCCAGCAGCATAACCGGGACACCGAACACTGAAGCTTTCTTT. Translated: CASSITGTPNTEAFF.

The chain links TRBV18 to TRBJ1-3; possibly TRBD1 for D (6 bases). The CDR3 covers 16 residues. The V end was cut by 3 bases, the J end by 0 bases, with 12 bases between. CDR1 and CDR2 from the germline V gene are KGHSH and LQKENI. CDR3 region: CASSPDSFGSGNTIYF. The CDR3 nucleotides are TGTGCCAGCTCACCGGACAGTTTTGGCTCTGGAAACACCATATATTTT.

The chain is built from TRBV30 and TRBJ2-1; 13 bases map to TRBD2. The V gene end was trimmed by 0 bases and the J gene end by 5 bases; junction bases not matched to a gene: 1. The CDR3 totals 15 residues. CDR1 and CDR2 (germline): GTSNPN, SVGIG (reference sequence). The CDR3 here is CAWSVGLAGHNEQFF. The CDR3 coding sequence is TGTGCCTGGAGTGTGGGACTAGCGGGGCACAATGAGCAGTTCTTC.

The genes are TRBV11-2 and TRBJ1-1; 8 nucleotides line up with TRBD1. The CDR3 covers 13 residues. CDR1 SGHAT and CDR2 FQNNGV come from the germline V gene. V was clipped by 7 bases and J by 6 bases; unmatched bases: 7. CDR3 DNA: TGTGCCAGCAAAACTACAGGGGGGCCTGAAGCTTTCTTT. This sequence encodes CASKTTGGPEAFF.

This chain joins TRBV3-1 (or the pseudogene TRBV3-2) and TRBJ2-7, with 9 bases that match TRBD1. CDR1 and CDR2 (germline): LGHDT, YNNKEL (reference sequence). The CDR3 totals 13 residues. V lost 6 bases to trimming and J lost 3 bases; unmatched junction nucleotides: 3. The CDR3 reads CASRGQGIYEQYF. As DNA, the CDR3 is TGTGCCAGCAGGGGACAGGGTATCTACGAGCAGTACTTC.

The CDR3 spells CASSPGTNSYNEQFF. Here the CDR3 DNA reads TGTGCCAGCAGTCCCGGGACAAACTCCTACAATGAGCAGTTCTTC. This chain connects TRBV27 to TRBJ2-1, with a possible D match to TRBD1 (6 bases). The V end lost 5 bases, the J end lost 0 bases, and 11 bases lay between the germline ends. The CDR3 is made up of 15 amino acids. Germline-derived CDR1 and CDR2 are MNHEY and SMNVEV (reference sequence).

The chain joins TRBV5-1 to TRBJ1-3; TRBD1 might be the D (6 bases). The length of the CDR3 is 15 residues. Trimming stripped 0 bases from V and 6 bases from J, with 13 bases between. Germline V gene lookup returns CDR1 SGHRS and CDR2 YFSETQ. CDR3: CASSLGAGALNTIYF. The CDR3 region has the DNA TGCGCCAGCAGCTTGGGGGCAGGGGCCCTAAACACCATATATTTT.

This sequence joins TRBV27 and TRBJ2-2, with 13 bases aligning to TRBD2. J gave up 5 bases and V 1 base, and 7 bases lay outside the gene matches. The CDR3 runs 18 residues. Germline V CDR1 and CDR2: MNHEY, SMNVEV (reference sequence). The CDR3 here is CASSLFPGLAGDTGELFF. The CDR3 DNA follows: TGTGCCAGCAGTTTATTCCCCGGACTAGCGGGAGATACCGGGGAGCTGTTTTTT.

V gene TRBV3-1 (or the pseudogene TRBV3-2) combines with J gene TRBJ2-3, with 8 bases identical to TRBD2. Germline V gives CDR1 LGHDT, CDR2 YNNKEL (reference sequence). The CDR3 loop spans 15 amino acids. J was trimmed by 0 bases and V by 3 bases; bases with no gene match: 2. CDR3 sequence: CASSQTSVSTDTQYF. CDR3 bases: TGTGCCAGCAGCCAGACTAGCGTCAGCACAGATACGCAGTATTTT.

This chain uses TRBV5-1 with TRBJ1-1; no firm D call. Trimming pared 2 bases from V and 3 bases from J, leaving 5 bases between. The CDR3 covers 12 residues. Germline V gives CDR1 SGHRS, CDR2 YFSETQ. CDR3 amino acids: CASSFSDTEAFF. CDR3 in DNA: TGCGCCAGCAGCTTTTCGGACACTGAAGCTTTCTTT.

The chain has TRBV29-1 and TRBJ1-1; D remains ambiguous. CDR3 length: 14 residues. V was clipped by 4 bases and J by 1 base, with 13 bases between them. CDR1 is SQVTM and CDR2 is ANQGSEA in the germline V gene. The CDR3 sequence: CSVVGELRNTEAFF. The CDR3 coding sequence is TGCAGCGTTGTCGGGGAATTGAGGAACACTGAAGCTTTCTTT.

In this sample, this clone turned up a few times. The V call is TRBV21-1, the J call TRBJ2-7; whether TRBD2, the table's D call, matches the DNA was not checked. TRBV21-1 is flagged as a pseudogene. CDR3 size: 14 residues. CDR3 protein: CASSKECLSNEQYF. CDR3 DNA sequence: TGTGCCAGCAGCAAAGAATGCCTATCTAACGAGCAGTACTTC.

The chain employs TRBV19 and TRBJ2-1; 9 bases are a match to TRBD2. Trimming cost V 1 base and J 10 bases; bases outside gene matches: 5. Germline V lookup: CDR1 LNHDA, CDR2 SQIVND (reference sequence). This CDR3 is built from 14 residues. CDR3 amino acids: CASSIASGIEEQFF. DNA of the CDR3: TGTGCCAGTAGTATAGCTAGCGGGATTGAAGAGCAGTTCTTC.

This sequence joins TRBV2 and TRBJ2-1; no reliable D call. Germline V lookup: CDR1 SNHLY, CDR2 FYNNEI. Trimming left V 6 bases short and J 6 bases short, with 15 bases between. This CDR3 spans 14 amino acids. The CDR3 region has the DNA TGTGCCAGCAGCCCTGCGCTTACCGGCAATGAGCAGTTCTTC. This sequence encodes CASSPALTGNEQFF.

This clone has just one count. The genes are TRBV30 and TRBJ1-4; D perhaps matches TRBD1 (5 bases). CDR1 and CDR2 (germline): GTSNPN, SVGIG (reference sequence). The CDR3 totals 16 residues. V lost 2 bases to trimming and J lost 2 bases, with 15 bases between them. CDR3 protein: CAWSYPIGGTNEKLFF. The CDR3 bases are TGTGCCTGGAGTTACCCCATCGGGGGGACTAATGAAAAACTGTTTTTT. The full variable domain, completed using reference TRBV30 and TRBJ1-4, is SQTIHQWPATLVQPVGSPLSLECTVEGTSNPNLYWYRQAAGRGLQLLFYSVGIGQISSEVPQNLSASRPQDRQFILSSKKLLLSDSGFYLCAWSYPIGGTNEKLFFGSGTQLSVL.